Listed below are T cell receptor beta chains from one sample, sequenced in a study of vaccination effects on CD4 cells after COVID-19. Libraries were prepared by immunoSEQ multiplex PCR; TCRdb keeps only in-frame clonotypes and omits some of them. There are 20,000 to 25,000 clones in the sample; approximately 72% occur only once, and 37% lies in the top ten. These TCRs' antigens remain unknown. The sample consisted of CD4+ T cells from PBMCs cultured with a peptide pool, taken before COVID-19 vaccination. The source of these receptors is a human donor who had a prior SARS-CoV-2 infection. CDR3s include the opening cysteine and the closing phenylalanine or tryptophan. The D gene is left open where the match is weak. Clone sizes are given selectively: once, few, many, or a class where the clone is expanded.

V	D	size	J	DNA	CDR3
TRBV7-6	-	-	TRBJ1-3	TGTGCCAGCAGCTTAGGTGGGACTTCGACTGGAAACACCATATATTTT	CASSLGGTSTGNTIYF
TRBV2	-	-	TRBJ2-3	TGTGCCAGCAGGTCGGACGGCTCGGGGGCCTTCACAGATACGCAGTATTTT	CASRSDGSGAFTDTQYF
TRBV2	-	-	TRBJ2-7	TGTGCCAGCAGCGCGGCCCCCTACGAGCAGTACTTC	CASSAAPYEQYF
TRBV5-1	-	-	TRBJ2-5	TGCGCCAGCAGCTTGGAAGCCCTCGGGACGGAGACCCAGTACTTC	CASSLEALGTETQYF
TRBV21-1	-	-	TRBJ1-3	TGTGCCAGAACTCAAAGTCCATGGGAAAACACCATATATTTT	CARTQSPWENTIYF
TRBV19	-	-	TRBJ2-3	TGTGCCAGTAGACGGAGGGGGGCCGCAGATACGCAGTATTTT	CASRRRGAADTQYF
TRBV19	TRBD2	-	TRBJ2-7	TGTGCCAGTAGTACTAGCGGGAGTAGGGCCTACGAGCAGTACTTC	CASSTSGSRAYEQYF
TRBV4-2	-	-	TRBJ2-7	TGTGCCAGCAGCCAAGGAGGCGGTTTCTACGAGCAGTACTTC	CASSQGGGFYEQYF
TRBV13	-	-	TRBJ1-2	TGTGCCAGCAGCTTAAGGGGCACCTTCACCTATGGCTACACCTTC	CASSLRGTFTYGYTF
TRBV5-4	TRBD1	-	TRBJ1-1	TGTGCCAGCAGCCCGACAGGGGTCGCCACTGAAGCTTTCTTT	CASSPTGVATEAFF
TRBV7-2	TRBD1	-	TRBJ2-5	TGTGCCAGCAGCAACAGGGGGAAGACCCAGTACTTC	CASSNRGKTQYF
TRBV7-2	-	-	TRBJ1-6	TGTGCCAGCAGCTTAGCCGGGATGATGAATTCACCCCTCCACTTT	CASSLAGMMNSPLHF
TRBV9	TRBD2	-	TRBJ2-7	TGTGCCAGCAGCGTACCGCAACTAGCGGGAGTCTCCTACGAGCAGTACTTC	CASSVPQLAGVSYEQYF
TRBV5-1	-	-	TRBJ1-6	TGCGCCAGCAGCTTGGTTTGGGGTATCGATTCACCCCTCCACTTT	CASSLVWGIDSPLHF
TRBV12-5	-	-	TRBJ2-7	TGTGCTAGTGGTTTGGGCCTAAGACACTTAGGAGAGCAGTACTTC	CASGLGLRHLGEQYF
TRBV5-5	TRBD1	-	TRBJ1-4	TGTGCCAGCAGCTTGGTGTTTTGGGACAGGGTTGAAAAACTGTTTTTT	CASSLVFWDRVEKLFF
TRBV2	-	-	TRBJ1-1	TGTGCCAGCAGTGAACTAGGCAGTTGGACTGAAGCTTTCTTT	CASSELGSWTEAFF
TRBV5-1	TRBD1	-	TRBJ2-7	TGCGCCAGCAGCCCTGACAGGGGCTTACCCTACGAGCAGTACTTC	CASSPDRGLPYEQYF
TRBV6-5	TRBD2	-	TRBJ2-3	TGTGCCAGCAGTCCCGGACTAGCGGGAGAGCGGACGCAGTATTTT	CASSPGLAGERTQYF
TRBV27	TRBD2	-	TRBJ2-1	TGTGCCAGCAGTTTTAGCGGGAGAGGGGATGAGCAGTTCTTC	CASSFSGRGDEQFF
TRBV2	-	few	TRBJ1-1	TGTGCCAGCCTTAGAGACAGCCCAAACACTGAAGCTTTCTTT	CASLRDSPNTEAFF
TRBV4-1	-	-	TRBJ2-1	TGCGCCAGCAGCCTCGGACCCATAAATCTCGATGAGCAGTTCTTC	CASSLGPINLDEQFF
TRBV2	-	few	TRBJ1-1	TGTGCCAGCAGCGACGGGTGGAACACTGAAGCTTTCTTT	CASSDGWNTEAFF
TRBV11-3	-	-	TRBJ2-7	TGTGCCAGCAGCTTAGATCCCGGGGGCTACGAGCAGTACTTC	CASSLDPGGYEQYF
TRBV20-1	-	-	TRBJ2-1	TGCAGTGCTAGTGACTCTACCGCCGGCCGCACCCGATACAATGAGCAGTTCTTC	CSASDSTAGRTRYNEQFF
TRBV6-5	-	-	TRBJ2-6	TGTGCCAGCAGTTACGACTTTTCTGGGGCCAACGTCCTGACTTTC	CASSYDFSGANVLTF
TRBV4-2	TRBD2	-	TRBJ2-7	TGTGCCAGCAGCCTTAATGTAGCGGGGATCTACGAGCAGTACTTC	CASSLNVAGIYEQYF
TRBV10-3	-	once	TRBJ1-5	TGTGCCATCAGTGAGGTCAGGGGAAATCAGCCCCAGCATTTT	CAISEVRGNQPQHF
TRBV7-9	-	-	TRBJ2-7	TGTGCCAGCAGCTTAGGGTCGGGGTCCCCTTCAATATTC	CASSLGSGSPSIF
TRBV3-1/TRBV3-2	-	-	TRBJ2-5	TGTGCCAGCAGCCAAACAGTCCTACAAGAGACCCAGTACTTC	CASSQTVLQETQYF
TRBV5-4	-	-	TRBJ1-2	TGTGCCAGCAGCTTGGATGGATCCGTCTCGGGTGGTGGCTACACCTTC	CASSLDGSVSGGGYTF
TRBV30	-	-	TRBJ1-3	TGTGCCTGGGAAAAGGGGTATGGAAACACCATATATTTT	CAWEKGYGNTIYF
TRBV15	TRBD2	-	TRBJ2-1	TGTGCCACCAGCAGAGATCCAGCGGGAGGGGGAAGGGAGCAGTTCTTC	CATSRDPAGGGREQFF
TRBV4-2	-	-	TRBJ2-5	TGTGCCAGCAGCCAAGAAGCTGAGCAGGAGGAGACCCAGTACTTC	CASSQEAEQEETQYF
TRBV20-1	-	-	TRBJ2-1	TGCAGTGCTAGTACAACTTTGCGGGGGCTATACAATGAGCAGTTCTTC	CSASTTLRGLYNEQFF
TRBV5-4	-	-	TRBJ2-5	TGTGCCAGCAGTCTAGGGGGGGGACAAGAGACCCAGTACTTC	CASSLGGGQETQYF
TRBV15	-	once	TRBJ2-3	TGTGCCACCAGCAACACAGATACGCAGTATTTT	CATSNTDTQYF
TRBV6-5	-	once	TRBJ2-1	TGTGCCAGCAGTTACAGTCAGGGAAGCTCCTACAATGAGCAGTTCTTC	CASSYSQGSSYNEQFF
TRBV3-1/TRBV3-2	-	once	TRBJ2-5	TGTGCCAGCAGCCAAGCCCGTTGGACCCAGTACTTC	CASSQARWTQYF
TRBV7-3	TRBD2	-	TRBJ2-5	TGTGCCAGCAGCCCAGCGGGAGTAGAGACCCAGTACTTC	CASSPAGVETQYF
TRBV6-2/TRBV6-3	-	few	TRBJ2-1	TGTGCCAGCAGCCCCCTTCTGCGGAGCTCCTACAATGAGCAGTTCTTC	CASSPLLRSSYNEQFF
TRBV5-1	-	-	TRBJ2-2	TGCGCCAGCAGCTTGCTAGGGGGGGAGAACACCGGGGAGCTGTTTTTT	CASSLLGGENTGELFF
TRBV18	TRBD1	-	TRBJ2-2	TGTGCCAGCTCACCCCCGACAGGGTGGAACACCGGGGAGCTGTTTTTT	CASSPPTGWNTGELFF
TRBV25-1	TRBD2	-	TRBJ2-1	TGTGCCAGCAGTGAATCTGGCCAGACTAGCGGGGGGGCGTATGAGCAGTTCTTC	CASSESGQTSGGAYEQFF
TRBV7-2	-	few	TRBJ1-2	TGTGCCAGCAGCACGCAATTGGGCCCGACAGGAACTAACTATGGCTACACCTTC	CASSTQLGPTGTNYGYTF
TRBV4-2	-	-	TRBJ1-5	TGTGCCAGCAGCCAAGAAGGTCCAGGGACTATCACGGTTCGGCCCCAGCATTTT	CASSQEGPGTITVRPQHF
TRBV5-6	TRBD1	-	TRBJ2-3	TGTGCCAGCAGCTTGTTACAGGGGGTGGATACGCAGTATTTT	CASSLLQGVDTQYF
TRBV2	-	few	TRBJ2-1	TGTGCCAGCAGGCGGAATTTCGACAATGAGCAGTTCTTC	CASRRNFDNEQFF
TRBV7-9	TRBD1	-	TRBJ1-6	TGTGCCAGCAGCTTCGGACAGGGGACTTCACCCCTCCACTTT	CASSFGQGTSPLHF
TRBV6-5	-	-	TRBJ2-2	TGTGCCAGCAGTTACGACTACACCACCGGGGAGCTGTTTTTT	CASSYDYTTGELFF
TRBV5-1	TRBD2	-	TRBJ2-1	TGCGCCAGCAGCCTCGGGACTAGCGGGGGATACAATGAGCAGTTCTTC	CASSLGTSGGYNEQFF
TRBV5-1	-	-	TRBJ1-5	TGCGCCAGCAGCTTGGAGGGCTTCAATCAGCCCCAGCATTTT	CASSLEGFNQPQHF
TRBV7-8	TRBD2	-	TRBJ2-6	TGTGCCAGCAGCGGACGACTGGGACTAGCGGGAGACTCTGGGGCCAACGTCCTGACTTTC	CASSGRLGLAGDSGANVLTF